The rows below give T cell receptor beta chains drawn from one sample of a study of cytomegalovirus exposure and HLA in healthy donors. TCRdb's copy holds only in-frame clones and misses some; the assay was immunoSEQ multiplex PCR. This sample has 200,000 to 300,000 clones, with roughly 84% found just once. Sample: PBMCs. Every receptor here comes from a man between 18 and 35 years old in good health and CMV-seropositive. CDR3s include the opening cysteine and the closing phenylalanine or tryptophan. A D gene is named only where the DNA matches it firmly. Only part of the rows carry a size: once, few, many, or a class if the clone is expanded.

j_gene,v_gene,d_gene,abundance,CDR3aa,CDR3nt
TRBJ1-3,TRBV7-8,NA,few,CASSLTFVGNTIYF,TGTGCCAGCAGCTTAACCTTTGTTGGAAACACCATATATTTT
TRBJ2-5,TRBV4-3,NA,NA,CASSQGLRVGTQYF,TGCGCCAGCAGCCAAGGACTGCGAGTAGGGACCCAGTACTTC
TRBJ1-1,TRBV2,NA,NA,CASSPLVEAFF,TGTGCCAGCAGTCCCTTGGTTGAAGCTTTCTTT
TRBJ2-7,TRBV10-3,NA,NA,CAISEKAGRSYEQYF,TGTGCCATCAGTGAAAAAGCGGGCAGGTCGTACGAGCAGTACTTC
TRBJ2-7,TRBV5-1,NA,NA,CASSLEQPYEQYF,TGCGCCAGCAGCTTGGAACAGCCCTACGAGCAGTACTTC
TRBJ2-2,TRBV27,TRBD2,NA,CASSGASGRNTGELFF,TGTGCCAGCAGCGGGGCTAGCGGCAGGAACACCGGGGAGCTGTTTTTT
TRBJ2-1,TRBV30,TRBD2,NA,CASRLAGAHEQFF,TGTGCCTCCCGACTGGCGGGAGCCCATGAGCAGTTCTTC
TRBJ2-1,TRBV15,NA,NA,CATRALLFDNEQFF,TGTGCCACCAGGGCCCTTTTGTTTGACAATGAGCAGTTCTTC
TRBJ1-2,TRBV5-1,NA,NA,CASSLEGRNGYTF,TGCGCCAGCAGCTTGGAAGGCCGTAATGGCTACACCTTC
TRBJ2-7,TRBV2,NA,NA,CASSDTGTGAYEQYF,TGTGCCAGCAGTGACACCGGGACGGGAGCCTACGAGCAGTACTTC
TRBJ1-1,TRBV6-6,NA,NA,CASSYTTGDNTEAFF,TGTGCCAGCAGTTACACGACAGGAGATAACACTGAAGCTTTCTTT
TRBJ2-3,TRBV15,NA,once,CATSSYRSGTDTQYF,TGTGCCACCAGCAGTTATCGTTCTGGCACAGATACGCAGTATTTT
TRBJ2-1,TRBV5-6,TRBD2,once,CASRAGTSGVNEQFF,TGTGCCAGCAGGGCCGGGACTAGCGGGGTAAATGAGCAGTTCTTC
TRBJ2-7,TRBV4-1,TRBD2,NA,CASSQGGLELYEQYF,TGCGCCAGCAGCCAGGGAGGACTAGAATTGTACGAGCAGTACTTC
TRBJ1-1,TRBV27,NA,NA,CASSHPRVTEAFF,TGTGCCAGCAGTCACCCCCGTGTCACTGAAGCTTTCTTT
TRBJ2-3,TRBV11-3,TRBD2,NA,CASSLDGVAGGPDTQYF,TGTGCCAGCAGCTTAGATGGGGTAGCGGGAGGCCCAGATACGCAGTATTTT
TRBJ2-1,TRBV5-6,NA,NA,CASSSYNEQFF,TGTGCCAGCAGCTCCTACAATGAGCAGTTCTTC
TRBJ1-3,TRBV28,NA,NA,CASSAGGSGNTIYF,TGTGCCAGCAGTGCCGGAGGCTCTGGAAACACCATATATTTT
TRBJ2-1,TRBV2,NA,NA,CASSVDNEQFF,TGTGCCAGCAGTGTGGACAATGAGCAGTTCTTC
TRBJ2-1,TRBV15,NA,NA,CATSRAGNEQFF,TGTGCCACCAGCAGGGCGGGGAATGAGCAGTTCTTC
TRBJ2-6,TRBV19,TRBD1,NA,CASSMKGQAYSGANVLTF,TGTGCCAGTAGTATGAAGGGACAGGCTTACTCTGGGGCCAACGTCCTGACTTTC
TRBJ1-1,TRBV29-1,NA,NA,CSVESQGGPEAFF,TGCAGCGTTGAGTCACAGGGAGGTCCTGAAGCTTTCTTT
TRBJ2-7,TRBV5-1,NA,NA,CASSLLGPGAYEQYF,TGCGCCAGCAGCTTGTTAGGTCCGGGTGCCTACGAGCAGTACTTC
TRBJ2-1,TRBV19,TRBD2,NA,CASTPLRGTSGRAANEQFF,TGTGCCAGTACTCCCCTTAGGGGGACTAGCGGGAGGGCGGCAAATGAGCAGTTCTTC
TRBJ1-1,TRBV7-2,NA,NA,CASRLPGLNTEAFF,TGTGCCAGCAGGCTCCCAGGTTTGAACACTGAAGCTTTCTTT
TRBJ2-2,TRBV5-1,NA,NA,CASSSGYVPGELFF,TGCGCCAGCAGCTCGGGGTACGTCCCCGGGGAGCTGTTTTTT
TRBJ1-4,TRBV7-9,TRBD1,NA,CASSFPIPGQINEKLFF,TGTGCCAGCAGCTTCCCAATACCGGGACAGATTAATGAAAAACTGTTTTTT
TRBJ2-7,TRBV6-5,NA,once,CASSRDQYEQYF,TGTGCCAGCAGTAGGGACCAATACGAGCAGTACTTC
TRBJ2-7,TRBV6-1,NA,NA,CASSEYRVGEYF,TGTGCCAGCAGTGAATATCGGGTTGGGGAGTACTTC
TRBJ1-1,TRBV10-3,TRBD1,NA,CAISESHRGTEAFF,TGTGCCATCAGTGAGTCGCACAGGGGAACTGAAGCTTTCTTT
TRBJ2-1,TRBV4-2,NA,NA,CASSQGDRMSSYNEQFF,TGTGCCAGCAGCCAAGGCGATAGGATGAGCTCCTACAATGAGCAGTTCTTC
TRBJ2-7,TRBV7-2,NA,NA,CASSTGRGLEQYF,TGTGCCAGCAGCACCGGACGAGGCCTCGAGCAGTACTTC
TRBJ2-7,TRBV18,TRBD1,NA,CASSPQAGGEQYF,TGTGCCAGCTCACCACAGGCAGGGGGCGAGCAGTACTTC
TRBJ2-7,TRBV27,NA,few,CASSLQGSDEQYF,TGTGCCAGCAGTTTACAGGGGAGCGACGAGCAGTACTTC
TRBJ2-1,TRBV10-3,TRBD2,NA,CAISDGLAGGEQFF,TGTGCCATCAGTGACGGGCTAGCGGGAGGGGAGCAGTTCTTC
TRBJ1-2,TRBV30,NA,few,CAWSVGRNYGYTF,TGTGCCTGGAGTGTAGGCAGGAACTATGGCTACACCTTC
TRBJ1-4,TRBV2,NA,NA,CASSPEGELTFF,TGTGCCAGCAGCCCAGAGGGGGAACTCACCTTTTTT
TRBJ2-1,TRBV9,TRBD2,NA,CASSVYLAGSYNEQFF,TGTGCCAGCAGCGTTTACCTAGCGGGTTCCTACAATGAGCAGTTCTTC
TRBJ2-1,TRBV13,NA,NA,CASSLFKGRDEQFF,TGTGCCAGCAGCTTATTCAAGGGTCGGGATGAGCAGTTCTTC
TRBJ1-2,TRBV6-1,NA,NA,CASSEGQRGYTF,TGTGCCAGCAGTGAAGGACAGAGAGGCTACACCTTC
TRBJ1-2,TRBV5-6,NA,NA,CASSGWGQLVGYTF,TGTGCCAGCAGCGGGTGGGGACAACTTGTTGGCTACACCTTC
TRBJ2-1,TRBV7-2,TRBD2,once,CASSETSGSYNEQFF,TGTGCCAGCAGCGAAACTAGCGGCTCCTACAATGAGCAGTTCTTC
TRBJ2-7,TRBV27,TRBD2,NA,CASRKSATSATYEQYF,TGTGCCAGCAGGAAATCCGCGACTAGCGCTACCTACGAGCAGTACTTC
TRBJ2-1,TRBV7-9,NA,NA,CASSWLVEQFF,TGTGCCAGCAGCTGGCTAGTGGAGCAGTTCTTC
TRBJ1-1,TRBV30,NA,NA,CAWSVGNTEAFF,TGTGCCTGGAGTGTAGGGAACACTGAAGCTTTCTTT
TRBJ1-2,TRBV29-1,NA,once,CSVDGGLGYGYTF,TGCAGCGTTGACGGGGGGCTTGGCTATGGCTACACCTTC
TRBJ2-3,TRBV5-1,NA,NA,CASSLGQTTDTDTQYF,TGCGCCAGCAGCTTGGGACAGACGACCGACACAGATACGCAGTATTTT
TRBJ2-7,TRBV18,NA,NA,CASSPAGFAYEQYF,TGTGCCAGCTCACCCGCAGGGTTCGCCTACGAGCAGTACTTC
TRBJ1-2,TRBV4-2,NA,NA,CASSQELGTGYTF,TGTGCCAGCAGCCAAGAGTTGGGGACAGGCTACACCTTC
TRBJ2-6,TRBV19,NA,NA,CASSTSGANVLTF,TGTGCCAGTAGCACATCTGGGGCCAACGTCCTGACTTTC
TRBJ2-5,TRBV5-1,NA,NA,CASSLYGRNQETQYF,TGCGCCAGCAGCTTGTACGGGAGAAACCAAGAGACCCAGTACTTC
TRBJ1-5,TRBV6-1,TRBD1,NA,CASSEAPGQGFQPQHF,TGTGCCAGCAGTGAAGCCCCGGGACAGGGTTTCCAGCCCCAGCATTTT
TRBJ1-1,TRBV28,NA,NA,CASKRGTEAFF,TGTGCCAGCAAGCGGGGGACTGAAGCTTTCTTT
TRBJ2-1,TRBV30,TRBD2,NA,CAWTLGTSGRAVYNEQFF,TGTGCCTGGACCCTAGGGACTAGCGGGAGGGCGGTCTACAATGAGCAGTTCTTC
TRBJ2-3,TRBV27,NA,NA,CASSLVGTRRDTQYF,TGTGCCAGCAGTTTAGTGGGGACCCGTAGGGATACGCAGTATTTT
TRBJ2-2,TRBV19,NA,NA,CASSTGVRATGELFF,TGTGCCAGTAGTACAGGCGTGCGGGCCACCGGGGAGCTGTTTTTT
TRBJ2-5,TRBV11-3,NA,NA,CASSPRDAEETQYF,TGTGCCAGCAGCCCACGGGACGCGGAGGAGACCCAGTACTTC
TRBJ1-5,TRBV19,TRBD1,NA,CASSIRQGGFEPQHF,TGTGCCAGTAGTATAAGACAGGGAGGATTCGAACCCCAGCATTTT
TRBJ2-1,TRBV9,NA,NA,CASSVVPSTSSYNEQFF,TGTGCCAGCAGCGTAGTTCCGTCCACGAGCTCCTACAATGAGCAGTTCTTC
TRBJ2-1,TRBV4-2,NA,few,CASSQDSSGHPRNEQFF,TGTGCCAGCAGCCAAGACTCTTCGGGCCATCCCCGGAATGAGCAGTTCTTC